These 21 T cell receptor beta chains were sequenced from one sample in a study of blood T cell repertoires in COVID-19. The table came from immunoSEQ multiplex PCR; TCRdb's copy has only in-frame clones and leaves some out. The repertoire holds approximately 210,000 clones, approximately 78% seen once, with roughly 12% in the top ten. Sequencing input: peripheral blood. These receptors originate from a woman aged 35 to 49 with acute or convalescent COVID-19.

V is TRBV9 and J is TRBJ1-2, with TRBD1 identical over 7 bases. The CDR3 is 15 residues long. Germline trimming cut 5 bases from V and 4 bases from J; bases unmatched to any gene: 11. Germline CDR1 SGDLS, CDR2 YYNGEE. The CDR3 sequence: CASRNAVGGCYGYTF. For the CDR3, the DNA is TGTGCCAGCAGGAACGCTGTAGGGGGCTGCTATGGCTACACCTTC. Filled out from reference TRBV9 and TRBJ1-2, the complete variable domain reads DSGVTQTPKHLITATGQRVTLRCSPRSGDLSVYWYQQSLDQGLQFLIQYYNGEERAKGNILERFSAQQFPDLHSELNLSSLELGDSALYFCASRNAVGGCYGYTFGSGTRLTVV.

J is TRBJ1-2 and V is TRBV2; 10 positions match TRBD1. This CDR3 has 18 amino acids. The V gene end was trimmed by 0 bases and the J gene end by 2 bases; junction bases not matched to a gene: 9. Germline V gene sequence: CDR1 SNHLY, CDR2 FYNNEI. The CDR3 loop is CASSEAGPGTGDNYGYTF. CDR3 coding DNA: TGTGCCAGCAGTGAAGCGGGTCCGGGGACAGGGGACAACTATGGCTACACCTTC.

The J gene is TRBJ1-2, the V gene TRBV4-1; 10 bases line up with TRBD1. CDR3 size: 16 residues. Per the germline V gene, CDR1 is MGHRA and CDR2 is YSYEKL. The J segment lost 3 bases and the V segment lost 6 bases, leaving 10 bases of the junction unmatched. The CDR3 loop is CASRFSGTGAHYGYTF. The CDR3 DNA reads TGCGCCAGCAGGTTCTCCGGGACAGGGGCCCACTATGGCTACACCTTC.

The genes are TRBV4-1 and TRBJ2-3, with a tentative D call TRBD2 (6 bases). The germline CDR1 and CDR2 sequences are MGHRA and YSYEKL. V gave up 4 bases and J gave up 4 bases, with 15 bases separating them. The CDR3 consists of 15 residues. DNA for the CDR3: TGCGCCAGCAGCCTTGGCCTTCTAGCGTCAGATACGCAGTATTTT. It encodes CASSLGLLASDTQYF.

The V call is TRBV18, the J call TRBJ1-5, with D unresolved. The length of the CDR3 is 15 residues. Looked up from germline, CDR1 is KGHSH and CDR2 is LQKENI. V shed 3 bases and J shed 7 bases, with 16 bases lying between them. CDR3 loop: CASSPSVMGGQPQHF. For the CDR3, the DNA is TGTGCCAGCTCACCGAGTGTAATGGGAGGACAGCCCCAGCATTTT.

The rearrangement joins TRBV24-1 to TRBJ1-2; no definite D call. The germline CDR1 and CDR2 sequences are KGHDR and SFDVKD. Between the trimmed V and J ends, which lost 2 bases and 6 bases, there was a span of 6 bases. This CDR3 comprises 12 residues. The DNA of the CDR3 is TGTGCCACCAGTGATTCTTTTGATGGCTACACCTTC. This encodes CATSDSFDGYTF.

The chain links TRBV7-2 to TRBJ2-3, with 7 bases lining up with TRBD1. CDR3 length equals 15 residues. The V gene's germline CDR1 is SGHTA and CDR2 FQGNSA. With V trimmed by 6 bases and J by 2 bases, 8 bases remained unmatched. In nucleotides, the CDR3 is TGTGCCAGCAGTAAGGCCGGGACAGTCACAGATACGCAGTATTTT. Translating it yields CASSKAGTVTDTQYF.

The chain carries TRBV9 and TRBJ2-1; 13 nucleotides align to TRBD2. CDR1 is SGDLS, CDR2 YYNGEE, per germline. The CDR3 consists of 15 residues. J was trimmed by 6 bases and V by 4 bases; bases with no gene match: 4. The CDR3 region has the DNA TGTGCCAGCAGCCCCGGGACTAGCGGGGTCAATGAGCAGTTCTTC. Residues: CASSPGTSGVNEQFF.

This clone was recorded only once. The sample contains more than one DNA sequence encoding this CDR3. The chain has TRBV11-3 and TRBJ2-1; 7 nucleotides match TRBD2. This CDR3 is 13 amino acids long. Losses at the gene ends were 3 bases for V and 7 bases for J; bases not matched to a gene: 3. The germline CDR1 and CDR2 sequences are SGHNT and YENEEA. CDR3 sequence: CASSFSSGNEQFF. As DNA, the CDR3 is TGTGCCAGCAGCTTTTCTAGCGGAAATGAGCAGTTCTTC.

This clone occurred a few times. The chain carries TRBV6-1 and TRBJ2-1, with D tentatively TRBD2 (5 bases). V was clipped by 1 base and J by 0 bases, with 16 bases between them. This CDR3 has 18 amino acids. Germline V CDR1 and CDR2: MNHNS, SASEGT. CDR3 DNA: TGTGCCAGCAGTGAAGTTGTTGCTAGCCGCCTCTCCTACAATGAGCAGTTCTTC. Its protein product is CASSEVVASRLSYNEQFF.

For the CDR3, the DNA is TGTGCCAGCAGCTTTGACAGAACCGGCTACACCTTC. This sequence encodes CASSFDRTGYTF. This sequence joins TRBV11-2 and TRBJ1-2, with D tentatively TRBD1 (5 bases). Germline V gives CDR1 SGHAT, CDR2 FQNNGV. The CDR3 has 12 residues. The ends were cut back, 3 bases at V and 8 bases at J, with 10 bases in the middle. The full variable domain, its missing parts supplied by reference TRBV11-2 and TRBJ1-2, is EAGVAQSPRYKIIEKRQSVAFWCNPISGHATLYWYQQILGQGPKLLIQFQNNGVVDDSQLPKDRFSAERLKGVDSTLKIQPAKLEDSAVYLCASSFDRTGYTFGSGTRLTVV.

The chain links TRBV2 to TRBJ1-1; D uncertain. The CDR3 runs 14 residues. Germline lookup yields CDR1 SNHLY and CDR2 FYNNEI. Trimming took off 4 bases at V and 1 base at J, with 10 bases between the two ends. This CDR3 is CASSGRRWNTEAFF. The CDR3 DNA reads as TGTGCCAGCAGTGGTAGGCGGTGGAACACTGAAGCTTTCTTT.

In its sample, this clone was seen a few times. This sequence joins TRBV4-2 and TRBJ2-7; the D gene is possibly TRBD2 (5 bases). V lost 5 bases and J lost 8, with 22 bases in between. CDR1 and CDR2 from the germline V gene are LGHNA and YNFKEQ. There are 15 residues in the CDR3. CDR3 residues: CASSSLAAMGVQQYF. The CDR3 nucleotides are TGTGCCAGCAGCTCGCTAGCAGCTATGGGAGTGCAGCAGTACTTC.

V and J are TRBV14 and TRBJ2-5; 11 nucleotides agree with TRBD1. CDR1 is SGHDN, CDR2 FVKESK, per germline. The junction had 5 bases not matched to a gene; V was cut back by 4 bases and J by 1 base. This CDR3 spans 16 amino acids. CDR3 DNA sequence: TGTGCCAGCAGCCGACGGACAGGGGGCCCCCAAGAGACCCAGTACTTC. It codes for CASSRRTGGPQETQYF. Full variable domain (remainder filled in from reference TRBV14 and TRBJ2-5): EAGVTQFPSHSVIEKGQTVTLRCDPISGHDNLYWYRRVMGKEIKFLLHFVKESKQDESGMPNNRFLAERTGGTYSTLKVQPAELEDSGVYFCASSRRTGGPQETQYFGPGTRLLVL.

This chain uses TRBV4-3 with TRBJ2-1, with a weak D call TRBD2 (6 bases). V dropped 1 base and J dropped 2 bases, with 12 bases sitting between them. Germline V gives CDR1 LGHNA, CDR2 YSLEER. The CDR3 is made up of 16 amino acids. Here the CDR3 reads CASSQGRGGPYNEQFF. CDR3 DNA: TGCGCCAGCAGCCAAGGGCGGGGAGGTCCCTACAATGAGCAGTTCTTC.

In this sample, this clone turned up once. The CDR3 protein is CASSDVTGRADTQYF. CDR3 DNA sequence: TGCGCCAGCAGTGATGTGACAGGTCGGGCAGATACGCAGTATTTT. The chain couples TRBV10-1 to TRBJ2-3; a weak D match, TRBD1 (6 bases). This CDR3 spans 15 amino acids. Trimming removed 3 bases at V and 4 bases at J, with 14 bases between. Germline V lookup: CDR1 WNHNN, CDR2 SYGVQD (reference sequence).

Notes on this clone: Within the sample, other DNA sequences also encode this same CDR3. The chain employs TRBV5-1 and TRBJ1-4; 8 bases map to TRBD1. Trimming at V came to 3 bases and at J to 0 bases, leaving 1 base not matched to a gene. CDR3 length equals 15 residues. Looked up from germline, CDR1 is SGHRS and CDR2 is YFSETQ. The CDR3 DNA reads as TGCGCCAGCAGCTGGGGACAGGCAACTAATGAAAAACTGTTTTTT. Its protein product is CASSWGQATNEKLFF.

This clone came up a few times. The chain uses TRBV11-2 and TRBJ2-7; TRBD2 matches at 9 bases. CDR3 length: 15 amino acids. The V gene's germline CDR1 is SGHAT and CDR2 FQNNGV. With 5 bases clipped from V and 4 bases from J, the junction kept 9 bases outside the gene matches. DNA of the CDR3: TGTGCCAGCAGCCAGCGTAGGCTAGCGGGGTACGAGCAGTACTTC. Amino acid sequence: CASSQRRLAGYEQYF.

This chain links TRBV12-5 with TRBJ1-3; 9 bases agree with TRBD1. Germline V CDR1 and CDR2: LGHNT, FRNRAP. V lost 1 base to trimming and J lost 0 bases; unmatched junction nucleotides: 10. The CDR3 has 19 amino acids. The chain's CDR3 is CASGLGRPGTGSSGNTIYF. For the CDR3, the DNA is TGTGCTAGTGGTTTGGGACGTCCCGGGACAGGGAGCTCTGGAAACACCATATATTTT.

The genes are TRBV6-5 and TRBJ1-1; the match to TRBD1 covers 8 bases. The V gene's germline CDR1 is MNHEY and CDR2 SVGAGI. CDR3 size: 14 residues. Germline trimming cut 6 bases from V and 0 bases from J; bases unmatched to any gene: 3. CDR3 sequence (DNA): TGTGCCAGCAGCCGACAGGGGTTGAACACTGAAGCTTTCTTT. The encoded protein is CASSRQGLNTEAFF.

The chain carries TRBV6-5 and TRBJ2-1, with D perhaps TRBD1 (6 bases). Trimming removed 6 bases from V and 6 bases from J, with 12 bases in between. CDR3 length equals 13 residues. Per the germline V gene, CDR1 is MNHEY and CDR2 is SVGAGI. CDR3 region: CASRTGQANEQFF. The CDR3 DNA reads TGTGCCAGCAGAACAGGGCAGGCCAATGAGCAGTTCTTC.